A selection of T cell receptor beta chains follows, all from one sample in a study of a mutant IDH1 vaccine in newly diagnosed glioma. Data came from immunoSEQ multiplex PCR; TCRdb stores just in-frame clones and leaves some out. The profile shows about 34,000 clones, about 83% of them singletons. These receptors have no identified antigens. The input for sequencing was PBMCs, taken from a glioma patient whose treatment included an IDH1 peptide vaccine. These TCRs come from a woman aged 25 to 39 with glioma. The CDR3 runs from the conserved cysteine through the conserved F or W. Fields, in order: D gene, V gene, CDR3 length, CDR3 protein. D genes are given only for firm matches.

TRBD1 TRBV7-9 16 CASSLRSAGGRETQYF
- TRBV7-2 15 CASSREGGGSTEAFF
- TRBV30 12 CAWSDNSYEQYF
- TRBV18 15 CASSRTAQLSEKLFF
- TRBV19 15 CASSLRDTSYYGYTF
TRBD1 TRBV18 13 CASSPGDREGYTF
- TRBV19 13 CASSIGANTEAFF
- TRBV30 13 CAWSKAVNQPQHF
TRBD2 TRBV2 14 CASSPTWGGNEQFF
- TRBV18 15 CASSPGRGISYEQYF
- TRBV6-1 14 CASSEAWAGYGYTF
- TRBV5-1 10 CAIRGNTIYF
- TRBV5-6 12 CASSLSMSPLHF
- TRBV19 15 CASNPGATMNTEAFF
- TRBV18 14 CASSPLGMNTEAFF
TRBD2 TRBV6-5 16 CASSYSGAGDTETQYF
- TRBV2 10 CASGPTEAFF
TRBD1 TRBV7-9 15 CASSPPGQGTYEQYF
- TRBV5-1 14 CASSLQPGVTEAFF
- TRBV5-6 15 CASSLDVLVNYGYTF
TRBD2 TRBV5-1 15 CASSSRAGGPDTQYF
- TRBV4-1 15 CASSQEKQENQPQHF
TRBD1 TRBV6-6 16 CASRPVRGLSNTEAFF